This entry concerns a single T cell receptor (beta chain). The data stem from a study of OX40 agonist ivuxolimab in advanced cancers. The wider study: The dose-escalation cohort was about 87% male, with a mean age of around 60 years, ranging about 20 to 85.

This table comes from immunoSEQ multiplex PCR, and its TCRdb copy is limited to in-frame clones, with some not included. The repertoire has 55,000 to 75,000 clones, 75% to 90% of them found once; the top ten carry roughly 3.9%. Germline-derived CDR1 and CDR2 are MNHEY and SMNVEV (reference sequence). The CDR3 consists of 13 residues. V gave up 6 bases and J gave up 1 base, with 9 bases separating them. This chain connects TRBV27 to TRBJ1-1; D gene ambiguous. This TCR was recovered from an adult with an advanced solid tumor such as melanoma, head and neck, liver or kidney cancer. The sample consisted of CD4+ or CD8+ T cells sorted from blood, taken in a trial of the OX40 agonist ivuxolimab. CDR3 DNA sequence: TGTGCCAGCAGCATGAAACCGAACACTGAAGCTTTCTTT. This gives the protein CASSMKPNTEAFF.